The 6 T cell receptor beta chains listed next were all sequenced from one sample in a study of T-cell memory formation after mild COVID-19. MiXCR, run by TCRdb on the 5' RACE reads, gives a single entry per CDR3 protein. This table holds 350,000 to 400,000 distinct CDR3 sequences, roughly 21% found once. Sample: PBMCs or a T cell subset sorted from them (not recorded which). These receptors all stem from an adult woman who had mild COVID-19 (a few samples of this study predate the infection). Cell type and time point are not known.

The chain joins TRBV2 to TRBJ1-2; D may be TRBD1 (5 bases). The CDR3 loop spans 13 amino acids. V was shortened by 3 bases and J by 1 base, with 6 bases between the two germline ends. Germline lookup yields CDR1 SNHLY and CDR2 FYNNEI. The CDR3 spells CASSDRVNYGYTF. The CDR3 DNA follows: TGTGCCAGCAGTGACAGGGTTAACTATGGCTACACCTTC.

V is TRBV7-2 and J is TRBJ2-3, with TRBD2 matching over 11 bases. The germline V gene encodes CDR1 SGHTA and CDR2 FQGNSA. Trimming at V came to 5 bases and at J to 0 bases, leaving 10 bases not matched to a gene. This CDR3 region has 18 residues. The CDR3 bases are TGTGCCAGCAGCCGACCTAGCGGGAGGACTCCTAGCACAGATACGCAGTATTTT. As protein: CASSRPSGRTPSTDTQYF.

The chain joins TRBV6-4 to TRBJ2-7, with unresolved D. The length of the CDR3 is 14 residues. The ends were cut back, 6 bases at V and 2 bases at J, with 14 bases in the middle. Germline V gene sequence: CDR1 MRHNA, CDR2 SNTAGT. The CDR3 spells CASRTPVTPYEQYF. Written as DNA, the CDR3 is TGTGCCAGCAGGACCCCCGTGACACCCTACGAGCAGTACTTC.

The rearrangement links TRBV12-3 or TRBV12-4 to TRBJ1-1; D remains ambiguous. This CDR3 comprises 14 residues. V shed 3 bases and J shed 5 bases, with 13 bases lying between them. This CDR3 reads CASSFSWRETEAFF. As DNA, the CDR3 is TGTGCCAGCAGTTTTAGTTGGCGTGAGACTGAAGCTTTCTTT.

The chain combines TRBV5-3 with TRBJ2-1, with 8 bases lining up with TRBD2. TRBV5-3 is assigned to the ORF class and has an uncertain function. The CDR3 length is 15 residues. V shed 0 bases and J 2 bases; nucleotides not matched to a gene: 1. The CDR3: CARSLELAAYNEQFF. CDR3 bases: TGTGCCAGAAGCTTGGAACTAGCGGCCTACAATGAGCAGTTCTTC.

The chain has TRBV20-1 and TRBJ2-3; D call uncertain. Trimming took off 6 bases at V and 3 bases at J, with 19 bases between the two ends. The germline V gene encodes CDR1 DFQATT and CDR2 SNEGSKA (reference sequence). The CDR3 extends over 15 amino acids. The CDR3 sequence: CSAPTGPRWTDTQYF. CDR3 DNA: TGCAGTGCACCTACCGGGCCTAGGTGGACAGATACGCAGTATTTT.